The clone carrying this TCR beta chain has at least ten counts. Its specificity is not known. Trimming took 1 base from V and 6 from J; bases not matched to a gene: 6. The V gene's germline CDR1 is SSHAT and CDR2 FNYEAQ (reference sequence). The CDR3 sequence is 16 residues long. The data stem from a study of T cells after yellow fever vaccination. Whole-study findings and limits: Post-booster repertoires again held most primary-vaccination clones (approximately 96% CD4, 85% to 90% CD8).

One entry per CDR3 protein, called by TCRdb with MiXCR from the 5' RACE reads. The data show about 350,000 distinct CDR3 sequences, 4.1% seen once. This clonotype was sampled from a man aged 18 to 29 who received the YFV17D yellow fever vaccine. Sequencing used PBMCs, obtained 5 days after the yellow fever booster vaccination. The chain combines TRBV7-7 with TRBJ2-2; 9 nucleotides match TRBD1. Written as DNA, the CDR3 is TGTGCCAGCAGCTTAGAGGGACAGGGTGACGCCGGGGAGCTGTTTTTT. This sequence encodes CASSLEGQGDAGELFF.